These 5 T cell receptor beta chains originate from one sample sequenced in a study of blood T cell repertoires in COVID-19. Assay used: immunoSEQ multiplex PCR; TCRdb lists only in-frame clones, some missing. The repertoire holds some 300,000 clones, with nearly 90% as singletons. The sequencing input was peripheral blood. The receptors here all came from a woman aged 40 to 50 with COVID-19, enrolled during active disease.

The chain has TRBV3-1 (or the pseudogene TRBV3-2) and TRBJ2-7; TRBD2 is a possible D gene (5 bases). CDR1 and CDR2 (germline): LGHDT, YNNKEL (reference sequence). The CDR3 length is 13 residues. The V and J ends lost 6 bases and 7 bases respectively, with 16 bases between them. The CDR3 protein is CASSTVTKGEQYF. The CDR3 DNA follows: TGTGCCAGCAGTACGGTGACTAAGGGTGAGCAGTACTTC.

This clone was seen more than once but under ten times. V is TRBV2 and J is TRBJ1-4; no definite D call. Germline values: CDR1 SNHLY, CDR2 FYNNEI. CDR3 size: 15 residues. V was shortened by 7 bases and J by 7 bases, with 19 bases between the two germline ends. CDR3 DNA: TGTGCCAGCAATGAGAAGGAAGAGGCCTTTGAAAAACTGTTTTTT. Residues: CASNEKEEAFEKLFF.

This clone has just a few counts. V gene TRBV2 combines with J gene TRBJ1-5; D gene uncertain. Germline V gene lookup returns CDR1 SNHLY and CDR2 FYNNEI. The CDR3 is 13 amino acids. The V and J ends lost 4 bases and 1 base respectively, with 5 bases between them. The CDR3 protein is CASSGESNQPQHF. CDR3 in DNA: TGTGCCAGCAGTGGCGAAAGCAATCAGCCCCAGCATTTT.

This chain links TRBV19 with TRBJ2-5, with D hard to call. CDR3 length equals 14 residues. Germline assignment: CDR1 LNHDA and CDR2 SQIVND (reference sequence). Trimming cost V 5 bases and J 3 bases, with 13 bases left between them. CDR3 sequence (DNA): TGTGCCAGTAGTCAGACTGGAACTAAAGAGACCCAGTACTTC. This gives the protein CASSQTGTKETQYF.

The V call is TRBV4-1, the J call TRBJ2-7, with 14 bases identical to TRBD2. V lost 3 bases, J lost 0 bases, and 4 bases stayed unmatched. The CDR3 contains 17 residues. Germline V CDR1 and CDR2: MGHRA, YSYEKL. The CDR3 reads CASSHPGLAGDSYEQYF. CDR3 coding DNA: TGCGCCAGCAGCCATCCGGGACTAGCGGGAGACTCCTACGAGCAGTACTTC.